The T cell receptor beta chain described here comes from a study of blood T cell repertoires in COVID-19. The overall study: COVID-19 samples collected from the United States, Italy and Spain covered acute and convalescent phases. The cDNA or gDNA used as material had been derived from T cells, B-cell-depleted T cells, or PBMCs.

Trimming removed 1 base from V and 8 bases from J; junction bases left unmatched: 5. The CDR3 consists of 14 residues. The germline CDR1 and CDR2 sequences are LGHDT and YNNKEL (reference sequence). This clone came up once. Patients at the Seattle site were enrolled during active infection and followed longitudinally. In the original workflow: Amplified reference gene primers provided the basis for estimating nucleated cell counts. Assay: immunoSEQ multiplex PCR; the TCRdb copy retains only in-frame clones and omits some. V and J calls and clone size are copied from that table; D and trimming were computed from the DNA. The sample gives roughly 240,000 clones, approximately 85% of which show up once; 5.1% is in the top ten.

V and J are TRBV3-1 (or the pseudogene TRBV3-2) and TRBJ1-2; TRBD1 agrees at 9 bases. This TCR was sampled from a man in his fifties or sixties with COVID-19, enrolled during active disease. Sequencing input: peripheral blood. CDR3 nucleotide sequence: TGTGCCAGCAGCCAAGCACAGGGGGCGAGAGGCTACACCTTC. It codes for CASSQAQGARGYTF.